The clone carrying this TCR beta chain has only one observation. This record comes from a study of blood T cell repertoires in COVID-19. About the study: The study drew acute and convalescent COVID-19 samples from the United States, Italy and Spain.

Germline CDR1 and CDR2: WSHSY and SAAADI. The CDR3 consists of 15 residues. V was clipped by 6 bases and J by 0 bases; unmatched bases: 1. Original processing methods: How many nucleated cells were present was estimated from reference gene primer amplification. Sequencing used immunoSEQ multiplex PCR; TCRdb keeps in-frame clones, though not all of them. V and J calls and clone size come straight from that table; D and trimming were deduced from the DNA. The data hold 270,000 or so clones, with around nine tenths observed a single time. Input material: PBMCs or T cells enriched from blood (not recorded which). This sequence was found in a woman under 30 who had recovered from COVID-19. The V call is TRBV10-2, the J call TRBJ2-5; TRBD2 matches 13 bases. The CDR3 DNA is TGCGCCAGCAGGGGACTAGCGGGGTACCAAGAGACCCAGTACTTC. Protein: CASRGLAGYQETQYF.